The rows below give T cell receptor beta chains drawn from one sample of a study of patients and donors after allogeneic stem cell transplantation. TCRdb independently ran MiXCR on the RT-PCR reads; one entry per CDR3 protein. In the table there are fewer than 500,000 distinct CDR3 sequences, roughly 17% of which are singletons. What was sequenced was blood, either unsorted or a sorted T cell fraction (not recorded which). The source of these receptors is a human donor who was either an allogeneic HSCT recipient or a stem cell or donor lymphocyte infusion donor (not recorded which). It is not recorded whose cells these are; they may come from a transplant donor. Each CDR3 is given with its conserved first and last residue. The D gene is left open where the match is weak. Not all rows give a size; the values are once, few, many and, for expanded clones, a class.

j_call d_call v_call clone_size cdr3_aa cdr3_nt
TRBJ2-5 TRBD2 TRBV4-1 many CASSQVPSGSDQETQYF TGCGCCAGCAGCCAAGTCCCTAGCGGGAGTGACCAAGAGACCCAGTACTTC
TRBJ2-2 . TRBV27 few CASSFIGGELFF TGTGCCAGCAGTTTTATAGGGGGGGAGCTGTTTTTT
TRBJ1-1 . TRBV15 few CATSREGHTEAFF TGTGCCACCAGCAGAGAAGGACACACTGAAGCTTTCTTT
TRBJ1-4 . TRBV6-1 few CASSPRGGPGEKLFF TGTGCCAGCAGCCCAAGGGGGGGACCCGGTGAAAAACTGTTTTTT
TRBJ2-3 . TRBV20-1 few CSANFVAGRQYF TGCAGTGCTAATTTTGTTGCGGGAAGGCAGTATTTT
TRBJ1-1 . TRBV13 few CASSYRRVTGENTEAFF TGTGCCAGCAGCTACAGACGAGTGACAGGAGAGAACACTGAAGCTTTCTTT
TRBJ2-3 TRBD2 TRBV9 . CASSLPPSGASTDTQYF TGTGCCAGCAGCCTGCCACCTAGCGGTGCTAGCACAGATACGCAGTATTTT
TRBJ2-5 TRBD1 TRBV9 . CASSAGQGRETQYF TGTGCCAGCAGCGCTGGACAGGGGCGAGAGACCCAGTACTTC
TRBJ2-7 . TRBV14 . CASSRPTPGLHYEQYF TGTGCCAGCAGCCGGCCCACACCGGGGTTACACTACGAGCAGTACTTC
TRBJ1-5 . TRBV19 few CASSIAIDQPQHF TGTGCCAGTAGTATAGCTATCGATCAGCCCCAGCATTTT
TRBJ2-1 . TRBV4-3 . CASSQDRTRGNYNEQFF TGCGCCAGCAGCCAAGATCGGACCCGGGGGAACTACAATGAGCAGTTCTTC
TRBJ1-2 . TRBV10-3 . CAISDSGGKDGYTF TGTGCCATCAGTGACTCTGGGGGGAAAGATGGCTACACCTTC
TRBJ2-5 TRBD2 TRBV25-1 few CASSESDRVLVAGGPETQYF TGTGCCAGCAGTGAATCCGACAGAGTCCTCGTAGCGGGAGGGCCGGAGACCCAGTACTTC
TRBJ2-2 TRBD1 TRBV7-9 few CASSRPGQSNTGELFF TGTGCCAGCAGCCGACCGGGACAGTCGAACACCGGGGAGCTGTTTTTT
TRBJ1-4 . TRBV6-5 . CASSYAQLFNEKLFF TGTGCCAGCAGTTACGCACAACTTTTTAATGAAAAACTGTTTTTT